This T cell receptor beta chain was sequenced during a study of OX40 agonist ivuxolimab in advanced cancers. Study summary: Recorded diagnoses for dose-escalation patients were hepatocellular carcinoma, melanoma, renal cell or head and neck cancer. Of the participants, approximately 40% had some prior anti-PD-1, anti-PD-L1 or anti-CTLA-4 therapy, which was allowed. One patient with hepatocellular carcinoma and two with cutaneous melanoma, three in all, had partial responses.

Germline V gene lookup returns CDR1 MNHEY and CDR2 SVGAGI. Trimming removed 6 bases from V and 1 base from J, with 12 bases in between. The CDR3 loop spans 14 amino acids. Profiling relied on immunoSEQ multiplex PCR, and the TCRdb table lists in-frame clones only, not all of them. The table lists around 85,000 clones, 91% of them singletons. Notes on this clone: The antigen is not known. Other DNA variants within this sample encode the same CDR3.

Study observations and caveats: CD4+ and CD8+ T cells in blood underwent clonal expansion by week 6 at 0.1 to 3.0 mg/kg.

The V gene is TRBV6-5, the J gene TRBJ1-1; a weak D match, TRBD1 (5 bases). The starting material was CD4+ or CD8+ T cells sorted from blood, obtained in a trial of the OX40 agonist ivuxolimab. This clonotype was obtained from an adult with an advanced solid tumor such as melanoma, head and neck, liver or kidney cancer. In nucleotides, the CDR3 is TGTGCCAGCAGCCCAGTGGGGGGGAACACTGAAGCTTTCTTT. Protein product: CASSPVGGNTEAFF.